The T cell receptor (beta chain) under discussion was sequenced for a study of PD-L1 blockade in urothelial cancer (dated by TCRdb to about 2017). Study-wide context: Every patient began therapy around 2014 and was given atezolizumab 1,200 mg intravenously every 3 weeks. Whole exome sequencing and RNA sequencing of pretreatment tumors were performed alongside TCR sequencing in the same patients. A median of about 150,000 T cells and 80,000 to 100,000 unique TCRs was obtained from blood samples, and a median clonality of roughly 0.08 was observed. Blood samples were analyzed at 3 weeks after treatment start (second dose) and at 6 weeks after treatment start. An exploratory multi-omic analysis was conducted of the somatic, immune and clinical correlates of response to PD-L1 blockade with atezolizumab in urothelial cancer. An ECOG performance status of 0 or 1 was recorded for the patients, and 0 to 3 prior chemotherapy regimens had been received by the patients. About nine tenths of the roughly 29 patients were identified as males with urothelial cancer of bladder origin, and a prior smoking history was reported by 18 of 29 patients. TCR sequencing covered pretreatment tumor samples and matched, serially collected peripheral blood taken before and after atezolizumab treatment. Durable clinical benefit was defined as a progression-free survival longer than 6 months, and TCR features were additionally tested against progression-free survival and overall survival. Just over 28 patients had pretreatment blood TCR-seq, approximately 24 had at least one posttreatment blood collection, and approximately 24 had tumor TCR-seq. Durable clinical benefit was achieved by nine patients and was not achieved by 20 patients.

General conclusions and limits of the study: A pretreatment peripheral blood TCR clonality below the median was linked to improved progression-free and overall survival. Small sample size (n ≈ 29) and many exploratory analyses mean the results are intended to be hypothesis-generating. Greater expansion of tumor-associated TCR clones in peripheral blood 3 weeks after the start of treatment was observed in patients with durable benefit (n of about 20, p = 0.022).

The cohort comprised 25 to 30 patients with locally advanced or metastatic urothelial carcinoma treated at Memorial Sloan Kettering on a trial protocol. Peripheral blood mononuclear cells were collected pretreatment and during treatment, at between 1 and 8 total time points per patient. The Qiagen DNeasy Blood extraction kit was used to purify genomic DNA from total PBMCs and tumor samples. PBMCs were collected pretreatment and during treatment, and were isolated and stored as previously described. Of note for this clone: Its antigen is still unknown. There are no base qualities to consult, and no much larger clone falls within one base.

Each PCR received spiked-in synthetic TCR analog templates so that absolute template abundance could be estimated from read counts. TCRbeta CDR3 regions were amplified from genomic DNA with bias-controlled V and J gene primers using the immunoSEQ assay. Rearranged TCRbeta segments were sequenced at approximately 20X coverage. In the source study's methods: Clustering was used to correct sequencing errors, and CDR3s were annotated against IMGT so that V, D and J genes could be assigned. Out-of-frame and stop-codon sequences were excluded, and only productive TCRbeta rearrangements were used in downstream analyses. Clonality was computed as one minus Shannon entropy normalized by the log of the number of unique productive sequences. Fisher's exact test with Benjamini-Hochberg correction, at a threshold of adjusted p below 0.01, was used to find clones that differed between time points or between blood and tumor. The clones in this table, taken by TCRdb from immuneACCESS, are in-frame only. Not every clone is retained; where verified, under half of the shortfall comes from an unresolved V gene, and the cause of the rest is unknown. Clone size and the V and J calls come from that table; the DNA yielded D and trimming. Across this sample there are about 84,000 clones, with roughly 82% seen only once. The ten largest clonotypes hold over 7.5% of the sample.

This specimen consisted of PBMCs, obtained around atezolizumab (anti-PD-L1) treatment. The clonotype originates from a man in his sixties or seventies with urothelial cancer.

CDR3 loop: CASSKEMGLARGETQYF. The sequence in DNA is TGTGCCAGCAGTAAAGAAATGGGACTAGCGAGGGGAGAGACCCAGTACTTC. The V and J segments used are TRBV2 and TRBJ2-5; TRBD2 fits 10 bases in the junction. Trimming accounts for 5 bases at V and 4 bases at J, while the number of junction bases matched to no gene is 13. The germline V gene supplies CDR1 SNHLY and CDR2 FYNNEI. Taken from cysteine to phenylalanine, the CDR3 has 17 residues. Only CDR3 DNA is held: 51 bases, read in frame from base 1.